This entry lists 17 T cell receptor beta chains sequenced from one sample in a study of CD4 T cells in relation to SARS-CoV-2 and coronaviruses. Data came from immunoSEQ multiplex PCR; TCRdb stores just in-frame clones and leaves some out. The top ten clones hold 0.4% of a sample with tens of thousands of clones, about 91% of them seen once. Source material: naive CD4+ T cells from PBMCs. Subset of the sample: naive CD4+ T cells isolated by negative enrichment. These receptors came from an adult with COVID-19.

The gene calls are TRBV7-9 and TRBJ2-1, with TRBD1 matching 9 bases. The V segment lost 5 bases and the J segment 0 bases; nucleotides outside the gene matches: 2. Germline CDR1 SEHNR, CDR2 FQNEAQ (reference sequence). The CDR3 runs to 15 residues. CDR3 sequence reads: CASSPGQGSYNEQFF. The CDR3 DNA follows: TGTGCCAGCAGCCCGGGACAGGGCTCCTACAATGAGCAGTTCTTC.

The chain employs TRBV15 and TRBJ2-1; D unclear. Deletions cut 1 base from V and 0 bases from J, with 13 bases between. This CDR3 is 17 amino acids long. Per germline, CDR1 LNHNV and CDR2 YYDKDF (reference sequence). The CDR3 DNA is TGTGCCACCAGCAGAGTCCCCCGGAGCAGCTCCTACAATGAGCAGTTCTTC. This sequence encodes CATSRVPRSSSYNEQFF.

V and J are TRBV28 and TRBJ2-1; D is unclear. The CDR3 length is 15 residues. With 8 bases removed from V and 0 bases from J, the gap between germline ends came to 14 bases. Germline V lookup: CDR1 MDHEN, CDR2 SYDVKM. The CDR3 protein is CASRGRAASYNEQFF. The CDR3 region has the DNA TGTGCCAGCCGCGGCCGGGCGGCCTCCTACAATGAGCAGTTCTTC.

The rearrangement uses TRBV7-9 and TRBJ2-1; 7 bases match TRBD2. The CDR3 has 15 amino acids. Germline V gene data show CDR1 as SEHNR and CDR2 as FQNEAQ (reference sequence). Trimming cost V 1 base and J 4 bases; bases outside gene matches: 4. The CDR3 sequence: CASSLGRGMYNEQFF. The CDR3 DNA reads as TGTGCCAGCAGCTTAGGGCGGGGGATGTACAATGAGCAGTTCTTC.

The chain combines TRBV19 with TRBJ2-7, with TRBD1 matching 7 bases. J gave up 6 bases and V 3 bases, and 11 bases lay outside the gene matches. CDR3 length: 15 amino acids. The germline CDR1 and CDR2 sequences are LNHDA and SQIVND (reference sequence). This CDR3 is CASSIDDRDLGEQYF. The CDR3 nucleotides are TGTGCCAGTAGTATCGACGACAGGGATTTGGGCGAGCAGTACTTC.

The chain carries TRBV6-2 or TRBV6-3 and TRBJ2-7, with 8 bases identical to TRBD2. The length of the CDR3 is 15 residues. The V and J ends lost 3 bases and 1 base, in that order; junction bases with no gene match: 5. Germline V gene sequence: CDR1 MNHEY, CDR2 SVGEGT. CDR3 DNA sequence: TGTGCCAGCAGTTATTCTACTAGCGGATCCTACGAGCAGTACTTC. This codes for CASSYSTSGSYEQYF.

The chain has TRBV7-3 and TRBJ2-3; TRBD2 aligns across 9 bases. This CDR3 is 15 amino acids long. The germline CDR1 and CDR2 sequences are SGHTA and FQGTGA. Trimming at V came to 5 bases and at J to 1 base, leaving 4 bases not matched to a gene. The CDR3 region is CASSPSSGGTDTQYF. In DNA, the CDR3 is TGTGCCAGCAGCCCGTCTAGCGGGGGCACAGATACGCAGTATTTT.

The chain uses TRBV19 and TRBJ1-5; D might be TRBD1 (6 bases). Germline V gene lookup returns CDR1 LNHDA and CDR2 SQIVND (reference sequence). The ends were cut back, 4 bases at V and 4 bases at J, with 14 bases in the middle. The CDR3 extends over 15 amino acids. The CDR3 nucleotides are TGTGCCAGTAGTACTTCGGGACAAAATAATCAGCCCCAGCATTTT. This translates into CASSTSGQNNQPQHF. The full variable domain, completed using reference TRBV19 and TRBJ1-5, is DGGITQSPKYLFRKEGQNVTLSCEQNLNHDAMYWYRQDPGQGLRLIYYSQIVNDFQKGDIAEGYSVSREKKESFPLTVTSAQKNPTAFYLCASSTSGQNNQPQHFGDGTRLSIL.

The CDR3 is CASSPRTTGDTQYF. DNA for the CDR3: TGTGCCAGCAGCCCCCGTACGACCGGAGATACGCAGTATTTT. The rearrangement uses TRBV9 and TRBJ2-3; D is unresolved. This CDR3 is 14 amino acids long. Trimming took off 4 bases at V and 5 bases at J, with 14 bases between the two ends. Germline V gene data show CDR1 as SGDLS and CDR2 as YYNGEE.

This sequence joins TRBV6-5 and TRBJ2-5; D might be TRBD1 (5 bases). The V gene lost 6 bases and the J gene lost 1 base, with 9 bases spanning the gap. The germline V gene encodes CDR1 MNHEY and CDR2 SVGAGI. CDR3 length equals 13 residues. CDR3 sequence (DNA): TGTGCCAGCAGCAAGACAGTCCAAGAGACCCAGTACTTC. Amino acids: CASSKTVQETQYF.

This chain connects TRBV14 to TRBJ2-6; D gene uncertain. CDR3 size: 17 residues. Germline V lookup: CDR1 SGHDN, CDR2 FVKESK. The V end was cut by 2 bases, the J end by 0 bases, with 11 bases between. In DNA form, the CDR3 reads TGTGCCAGCAGCCAAACTGTGGGGATCTCTGGGGCCAACGTCCTGACTTTC. It is translated as CASSQTVGISGANVLTF.

J is TRBJ2-3 and V is TRBV5-1; no clear D gene. Trimming cost V 1 base and J 3 bases, with 15 bases left between them. The CDR3 consists of 16 residues. CDR1 and CDR2 (germline): SGHRS, YFSETQ. CDR3 nucleotides: TGCGCCAGCAGCTTGAGTCGGGCCTTAAGTACAGATACGCAGTATTTT. This sequence encodes CASSLSRALSTDTQYF.

The rearrangement joins TRBV9 to TRBJ1-3; no firm D call. V lost 0 bases, J lost 0 bases, and 10 bases lay in between. The CDR3 loop spans 16 amino acids. Germline lookup yields CDR1 SGDLS and CDR2 YYNGEE. CDR3 nucleotide sequence: TGTGCCAGCAGCGTAGGTGGAAGTGACTCTGGAAACACCATATATTTT. It encodes CASSVGGSDSGNTIYF.

The chain has TRBV30 and TRBJ2-1; D gene uncertain. Germline V gene sequence: CDR1 GTSNPN, CDR2 SVGIG (reference sequence). V was trimmed by 7 bases and J by 7 bases, leaving 17 bases between them. This CDR3 spans 13 amino acids. The CDR3 region is CASESQPGNEQFF. The CDR3 coding sequence is TGTGCCTCTGAATCCCAACCCGGTAATGAGCAGTTCTTC.

The genes are TRBV28 and TRBJ1-2; D is unresolved. The CDR3 is 11 amino acids. CDR1 MDHEN and CDR2 SYDVKM come from the germline V gene. The CDR3 nucleotides are TGTGCTGCAGGATCAAACTATGGCTACACCTTC. It specifies CAAGSNYGYTF.

The chain recombines TRBV6-5 with TRBJ2-7; D remains ambiguous. With 6 bases removed from V and 1 base from J, the gap between germline ends came to 10 bases. Germline V gives CDR1 MNHEY, CDR2 SVGAGI. The length of the CDR3 is 13 residues. The CDR3 loop reads CASRTAGSYEQYF. CDR3 bases: TGTGCCAGCAGGACGGCAGGTTCCTACGAGCAGTACTTC.

This rearrangement joins TRBV12-3 or TRBV12-4 to TRBJ2-7; unclear D gene. There are 11 residues in the CDR3. The V end was cut by 5 bases, the J end by 0 bases, with 2 bases between. CDR3 nucleotide sequence: TGTGCCAGCAGTGACTCCTACGAGCAGTACTTC. Amino acid sequence: CASSDSYEQYF.